This T cell receptor beta chain was sequenced for a study of shared clonotypes between healthy human individuals. Under the authors' procedure: There were no quality scores in the junction-only immunoSEQ sequences, so filtering differed. Libraries were prepared by immunoSEQ multiplex PCR; TCRdb keeps only in-frame clonotypes and omits some of them. That table supplies the V and J calls and clone size; D and trimming were determined from the DNA. The sample gives about half a million clones, 78% of which show up once; more than 10% is in the top ten. This CDR3 contains 17 residues. V was pared by 3 bases and J by 3 bases, with 8 bases of the junction left unmatched. The V gene's germline CDR1 is PRHDT and CDR2 FYEKMQ (reference sequence).

The sequence was collected from a middle-aged woman in good health. Some clones in this sample may be carry-over from other donors' samples. Sequenced sample: PBMCs. The chain combines TRBV13 with TRBJ2-1; TRBD2 matches 10 bases. The CDR3 reads CASSFPRTSGDYNEQFF. The DNA of the CDR3 is TGTGCCAGCAGCTTTCCCCGAACTAGCGGGGACTACAATGAGCAGTTCTTC.